The TCR beta chain described here comes from a study of blood T cell repertoires in COVID-19. Study-level information: Samples came from the United States, Italy and Spain, spanning acute and convalescent COVID-19.

In germline, CDR1 is MDHEN, CDR2 SYDVKM. The CDR3 has 15 residues. Trimming took 9 bases from V and 4 from J, leaving 21 bases between them. A few counts support this clone. In the authors' workflow: Amplifying reference gene primers gave estimates of nucleated cell counts. Assay: immunoSEQ multiplex PCR; the TCRdb copy retains only in-frame clones and omits some. The V and J calls and the clone size are those of that table, but D and trimming were determined from the DNA. The profile shows about 330,000 clones, around 84% of them singletons. The receptor was derived from a woman in her late teens or twenties who had recovered from COVID-19. The sample taken for sequencing was PBMCs or T cells enriched from blood (not recorded which). The rearrangement links TRBV28 to TRBJ1-2; D is possibly TRBD1 (6 bases). CDR3 amino acids: CASRPISTGFYGYTF. Here the CDR3 DNA reads TGTGCCAGTAGGCCCATCTCTACAGGGTTCTATGGCTACACCTTC.